This is a list of T cell receptor beta chains from one sample in a study of cytomegalovirus exposure and HLA in healthy donors. TCRdb's copy holds only in-frame clones and misses some; the assay was immunoSEQ multiplex PCR. The table records approximately 90,000 clones, approximately 77% of them present only once. Input material: PBMCs. These receptor sequences come from a woman in her 40s in good health and CMV-seronegative. Both conserved end residues are part of each CDR3. A D gene is named only where the DNA matches it firmly. The size of a clone is reported for some rows only, either as once, few or many, or as a class for expanded clones.

TRBV7-3	.	13	.	TRBJ1-1	TGTGCCAGCAGCTCGGACAGGAACACTGAAGCTTTCTTT	CASSSDRNTEAFF
TRBV4-1	TRBD2	15	.	TRBJ2-1	TGCGCCAGCGCCGGACTAGCGGGGGACTACAATGAGCAGTTCTTC	CASAGLAGDYNEQFF
TRBV9	TRBD1	15	.	TRBJ1-2	TGTGCCAGCAGCGCCCCAGGGGGATCGAACTATGGCTACACCTTC	CASSAPGGSNYGYTF
TRBV4-1	TRBD1	15	.	TRBJ2-1	TGCGCCAGCAGCCAATTGGGACAGGCTTACAATGAGCAGTTCTTC	CASSQLGQAYNEQFF
TRBV11-2	.	15	.	TRBJ1-1	TGTGCCAGCAGCTTAGCCCCCACGGGAGCCACTGAAGCTTTCTTT	CASSLAPTGATEAFF
TRBV5-5	TRBD2	19	few	TRBJ2-1	TGTGCCAGCAGCTTGCGTCCCGGGACTAGCGGGGGGGGCCTCCATGAGCAGTTCTTC	CASSLRPGTSGGGLHEQFF
TRBV19	TRBD2	17	once	TRBJ2-1	TGTGCCAGTAGTAGGACGACTAGCGGGGCCTCCTACAATGAGCAGTTCTTC	CASSRTTSGASYNEQFF
TRBV19	.	17	.	TRBJ2-2	TGTGCCAGTAGGGCTCCGGCTTCTAGCGCGAACACCGGGGAGCTGTTTTTT	CASRAPASSANTGELFF
TRBV25-1	TRBD1	12	once	TRBJ1-2	TGTGCCAGCAGTACAGGGGGAGATGGCTACACCTTC	CASSTGGDGYTF
TRBV6-6	TRBD1	15	.	TRBJ1-2	TGTGCCAGCAGTTCGCCGGACAGGGCCTTTTATGGCTACACCTTC	CASSSPDRAFYGYTF
TRBV7-2	.	16	.	TRBJ1-6	TGTGCCAGCAGCTTAATGAGACAGGACTATAATTCACCCCTCCACTTT	CASSLMRQDYNSPLHF
TRBV9	TRBD1	14	.	TRBJ1-2	TGTGCCAGCAGCCTCAGGGGGTCTAACTATGGCTACACCTTC	CASSLRGSNYGYTF
TRBV5-8	.	16	few	TRBJ1-4	TGTGCCAGCAGCTTGGGTTTTCGGGGAACTAATGAAAAACTGTTTTTT	CASSLGFRGTNEKLFF
TRBV7-2	TRBD2	14	.	TRBJ2-5	TGTGCCAGCAGCGATAGCGGGGGCGGGGAGACCCAGTACTTC	CASSDSGGGETQYF
TRBV7-2	.	13	.	TRBJ2-5	TGTGCCGCGGGGGGCAGGGGGATCGAGACCCAGTACTTC	CAAGGRGIETQYF
TRBV6-1	.	13	.	TRBJ1-5	TGTGCCAGCAGCGAGTCCTTTGCTCAGCCCCAGCATTTT	CASSESFAQPQHF
TRBV2	.	12	.	TRBJ1-3	TGTGCCAGCAGTGAAGATCTAAACACCATATATTTT	CASSEDLNTIYF
TRBV6-1	TRBD2	15	few	TRBJ2-7	TGTGCCAGCAGTGAAGAGACTAGCGGGGGCTACGAGCAGTACTTC	CASSEETSGGYEQYF
TRBV28	.	13	.	TRBJ1-3	TGTGCCAGCATGGGGGGACCGGGAAACACCATATATTTT	CASMGGPGNTIYF
TRBV5-1	.	13	.	TRBJ2-3	TGCGCCAGCAGCCAACAGGGCACGGATACGCAGTATTTT	CASSQQGTDTQYF
TRBV5-1	TRBD1	14	.	TRBJ2-7	TGCGCCAGCAGCGACCAGGGGGCGCCATACGAGCAGTACTTC	CASSDQGAPYEQYF
TRBV5-1	.	16	.	TRBJ1-2	TGCGCCAGCAGCTCGTTAGGGGTAGGGACTAACTATGGCTACACCTTC	CASSSLGVGTNYGYTF
TRBV5-1	.	13	.	TRBJ2-7	TGCGCCAGCAGCGGGCTCGGGGCCTACGAGCAGTACTTC	CASSGLGAYEQYF
TRBV19	.	13	.	TRBJ1-1	TGTGCCAGTAGTGGTTCAGGCTACACTGAAGCTTTCTTT	CASSGSGYTEAFF
TRBV6-6	TRBD1	14	.	TRBJ1-2	TGTGCCAGCAGTGACAGGGGGCCCAGCTATGGCTACACCTTC	CASSDRGPSYGYTF
TRBV5-5	TRBD1	15	.	TRBJ2-2	TGTGCCAGCGTGGGACAGGGGACGAACACCGGGGAGCTGTTTTTT	CASVGQGTNTGELFF
TRBV11-1	TRBD2	17	.	TRBJ2-2	TGTGCCAGCAGCTCCTATCTAGCGGGGGGCCGCACCGGGGAGCTGTTTTTT	CASSSYLAGGRTGELFF
TRBV6-1	TRBD1	15	few	TRBJ2-2	TGTGCCAGCAGTGAAGGGGACAGGGACACCGGGGAGCTGTTTTTT	CASSEGDRDTGELFF
TRBV4-3	.	16	.	TRBJ2-3	TGCGCCAGCAGCCCCCGGGGATCTACGGCTGCAGATACGCAGTATTTT	CASSPRGSTAADTQYF
TRBV15	.	16	.	TRBJ1-1	TGTGCCACCAGCAGAGCACCGGGGTCTATGAACACTGAAGCTTTCTTT	CATSRAPGSMNTEAFF
TRBV19	TRBD1	15	.	TRBJ1-1	TGTGCCAGTAGAAATATTCCGGGACAGGCAAATGAAGCTTTCTTT	CASRNIPGQANEAFF
TRBV13	TRBD2	18	few	TRBJ2-7	TGTGCCAGCTCACCCTGGACTAGCGGGGGGAACAGCTCCTACGAGCAGTACTTC	CASSPWTSGGNSSYEQYF
TRBV12-2	.	11	.	TRBJ1-5	TGTGCAAGTCGCTCCGGGGGGCCCCAGCATTTT	CASRSGGPQHF
TRBV11-2	.	15	.	TRBJ2-3	TGTGCCAGCAGCTTAGCTCACAGACCCACAGATACGCAGTATTTT	CASSLAHRPTDTQYF
TRBV4-3	.	14	.	TRBJ2-5	TGCGCCAGCAGCCAAGAAAGCAACCAAGAGACCCAGTACTTC	CASSQESNQETQYF
TRBV19	.	16	.	TRBJ1-3	TGTGCCAGTAGTATTCCAGGGATATTGTCTGGAAACACCATATATTTT	CASSIPGILSGNTIYF
TRBV6-1	TRBD1	16	.	TRBJ1-4	TGTGCCAGCAGTGAAGCGCGGGGACAGGTGAATGAAAAACTGTTTTTT	CASSEARGQVNEKLFF
TRBV4-1	TRBD2	15	few	TRBJ2-5	TGCGCCAGCAGCCAAGCAGCGGGGAGCCAAGAGACCCAGTACTTC	CASSQAAGSQETQYF
TRBV6-1	TRBD2	15	.	TRBJ2-3	TGTGCCAGCAGTGAGGTGGCGGGGGGGGCAGATACGCAGTATTTT	CASSEVAGGADTQYF
TRBV7-8	TRBD1	16	.	TRBJ2-3	TGTGCCAGCAGCCCCAAAAGGACAGGGAGCACAGATACGCAGTATTTT	CASSPKRTGSTDTQYF
TRBV2	.	12	few	TRBJ1-1	TGTGCCAGCACTATCAGGGGCGCTGAAGCTTTCTTT	CASTIRGAEAFF
TRBV6-5	TRBD1	15	few	TRBJ1-3	TGTGCCAGCAGGGACAGGGGAACCTCTGGAAACACCATATATTTT	CASRDRGTSGNTIYF
TRBV7-9	TRBD1	15	.	TRBJ2-5	TGTGCCAGCAGCCCAGGACAGGGGGCCCAAGAGACCCAGTACTTC	CASSPGQGAQETQYF
TRBV6-1	TRBD1	16	.	TRBJ1-5	TGTGCCAGCAGTGAAGAGGACAGGGCGATCAATCAGCCCCAGCATTTT	CASSEEDRAINQPQHF
TRBV5-1	.	14	.	TRBJ1-2	TGCGCCAGCAGCTTGGTACAGGGTAGCTATGGCTACACCTTC	CASSLVQGSYGYTF